A single sample is the source of the 30 T cell receptor beta chains below, sequenced in a study of human T cells and chemical hapten exposure. Stated time point: patch test 3, about 24 weeks after DPC sensitization. Indicated treatment: therapeutic diphenylcyclopropenone sensitization with weekly scalp DPC. TCRdb independently ran MiXCR on the RACE reads; one entry per CDR3 protein. There are 180,000 or so distinct CDR3 sequences in the sample; about 25% occur only once, and 2% to 2.5% lies in the top ten. The sequences come from whole blood, collected in connection with sensitization to the hapten diphenylcyclopropenone (DPC). Receptors originate from a woman in her thirties or forties with alopecia areata. Some clones in this sample may be carry-over from other donors' samples.

The rearrangement uses TRBV7-9 and TRBJ1-6; possibly TRBD1 for D (5 bases). Between the trimmed V and J ends, which lost 5 bases and 11 bases, there was a span of 13 bases. Germline loops: CDR1 SEHNR, CDR2 FQNEAQ (reference sequence). The length of the CDR3 is 13 residues. The CDR3 reads CASSHERGPPLHF. DNA of the CDR3: TGTGCCAGCAGCCACGAGAGGGGCCCACCCCTCCACTTT.

The gene calls are TRBV7-9 and TRBJ2-1; maybe TRBD1 (6 bases). V was shortened by 5 bases and J by 1 base, with 15 bases between the two germline ends. The CDR3 consists of 16 residues. Germline CDR1 is SEHNR and CDR2 is FQNEAQ (reference sequence). CDR3 in DNA: TGTGCCAGCAGCCCAACGACAGGAGAATCCTACAATGAGCAGTTCTTC. Translating it yields CASSPTTGESYNEQFF.

This clonotype has just a few counts. The CDR3 is CASSWTSDEQFF. The DNA of the CDR3 is TGTGCCAGCAGCTGGACTAGCGATGAGCAGTTCTTC. The gene calls are TRBV7-9 and TRBJ2-1, with 9 bases aligning to TRBD2. Looked up from germline, CDR1 is SEHNR and CDR2 is FQNEAQ (reference sequence). The trim removed 4 bases at V and 8 bases at J, leaving 0 bases unmatched. The CDR3 runs 12 residues.

CDR3 DNA: TGCAGTGCTAGAAATAGCGGGAGTCGGGGCGGGGAGCTGTTTTTT. Translating it yields CSARNSGSRGGELFF. The chain combines TRBV20-1 with TRBJ2-2; 9 nucleotides match TRBD2. This CDR3 has 15 residues. J gave up 7 bases and V 2 bases, and 8 bases lay outside the gene matches. Germline V gene lookup returns CDR1 DFQATT and CDR2 SNEGSKA (reference sequence).

The chain is built from TRBV7-2 and TRBJ1-2; D gene unclear. Germline-derived CDR1 and CDR2 are SGHTA and FQGNSA. The CDR3 consists of 12 residues. The V end was cut by 1 base, the J end by 8 bases, with 8 bases between. The CDR3 bases are TGTGCCAGCAGCTTAGATTTAGGGGGCTACACCTTC. It encodes CASSLDLGGYTF.

This chain connects TRBV29-1 to TRBJ2-3, with TRBD1 matching over 12 bases. Per the germline V gene, CDR1 is SQVTM and CDR2 is ANQGSEA. The CDR3 is made up of 17 amino acids. The junction had 17 bases not matched to a gene; V was cut back by 5 bases and J by 8 bases. CDR3 coding DNA: TGCAGCGTTTTCCGGGACAGGGGGCGCTTAGGAGCGAGTACGCAGTATTTT. This translates into CSVFRDRGRLGASTQYF.

This clonotype was seen only a few times. The chain has TRBV20-1 and TRBJ2-3, with 11 bases lining up with TRBD2. The CDR3 sequence is 16 residues long. CDR1 is DFQATT and CDR2 is SNEGSKA in the germline V gene (reference sequence). Germline trimming cut 3 bases from V and 5 bases from J; bases unmatched to any gene: 10. In DNA, the CDR3 is TGCAGTGCTAGCCCCTCGGGACTAGCGGATCGAGATACGCAGTATTTT. This encodes CSASPSGLADRDTQYF.

This chain's CDR3 is CASSGRQGADTQYF. In DNA, the CDR3 is TGTGCCAGCAGCGGTCGCCAGGGGGCAGATACGCAGTATTTT. The gene calls are TRBV9 and TRBJ2-3; TRBD1 agrees at 7 bases. Germline trimming cut 3 bases from V and 4 bases from J; bases unmatched to any gene: 5. Germline CDR1 SGDLS, CDR2 YYNGEE. The CDR3 has 14 amino acids.

The chain recombines TRBV10-3 with TRBJ2-1; 12 bases map to TRBD2. The V gene end was trimmed by 8 bases and the J gene end by 6 bases; junction bases not matched to a gene: 5. Germline loops: CDR1 ENHRY, CDR2 SYGVKD. The CDR3 runs to 14 residues. CDR3 in amino acids: CAIGGLAGANEQFF. The CDR3 nucleotides are TGTGCCATCGGGGGACTAGCGGGTGCCAATGAGCAGTTCTTC.

This clonotype has only a few counts. The chain is built from TRBV29-1 and TRBJ2-7; possibly TRBD2 for D (5 bases). This CDR3 is 13 amino acids long. Germline CDR1 SQVTM, CDR2 ANQGSEA. V was cut by 4 bases and J by 1 base, with 11 bases left in between. Written as DNA, the CDR3 is TGCAGCGTTGCTAGGACTCTGTCCTACGAGCAGTACTTC. Its protein product is CSVARTLSYEQYF.

The table lists this clonotype with a few counts. This chain links TRBV6-2 or TRBV6-3 with TRBJ1-1, with D perhaps matching TRBD1 (6 bases). Trimming removed 4 bases from V and 1 base from J, with 10 bases in between. In germline, CDR1 is MNHEY, CDR2 SVGEGT. The CDR3 is 14 amino acids. CDR3 amino acids: CASSSTTGNTEAFF. The CDR3, as DNA: TGTGCCAGCAGTTCCACGACAGGGAACACTGAAGCTTTCTTT.

This sequence joins TRBV9 and TRBJ2-1, with 11 bases that match TRBD2. V dropped 0 bases and J dropped 8; count of bases not matched to a gene: 10. Germline lookup yields CDR1 SGDLS and CDR2 YYNGEE. The CDR3 covers 17 residues. Here the CDR3 reads CASSVVGLAVPGDEQFF. DNA of the CDR3: TGTGCCAGCAGCGTAGTGGGACTAGCGGTCCCAGGGGATGAGCAGTTCTTC. The entire variable domain, with the rest obtained from reference TRBV9 and TRBJ2-1, is as follows: DSGVTQTPKHLITATGQRVTLRCSPRSGDLSVYWYQQSLDQGLQFLIQYYNGEERAKGNILERFSAQQFPDLHSELNLSSLELGDSALYFCASSVVGLAVPGDEQFFGPGTRLTVL.

CDR3 nucleotides: TGTGCCAGCAGTTCGCAGGGGGTGTGGGCGGACGAGCAGTACTTC. It encodes CASSSQGVWADEQYF. The rearrangement joins TRBV6-6 to TRBJ2-7; TRBD1 matches 7 bases. V was pared by 4 bases and J by 5 bases, with 11 bases of the junction left unmatched. The CDR3 extends over 15 amino acids. Germline V gene lookup returns CDR1 MNHNY and CDR2 SVGAGI (reference sequence).

There are a few counts of this clonotype. The V call is TRBV10-3, the J call TRBJ2-1, with 10 bases that match TRBD2. Trimming cost V 6 bases and J 4 bases; bases outside gene matches: 6. The CDR3 is made up of 15 amino acids. Germline CDR1 ENHRY, CDR2 SYGVKD. The CDR3 sequence: CAISPISGRYNEQFF. CDR3 DNA: TGTGCCATCAGCCCCATTAGCGGGAGGTACAATGAGCAGTTCTTC.

V gene TRBV28 combines with J gene TRBJ2-7; no definite D call. V dropped 5 bases and J dropped 7 bases, with 6 bases sitting between them. CDR3 size: 10 residues. The germline CDR1 and CDR2 sequences are MDHEN and SYDVKM. The CDR3 nucleotides read TGTGCCAGCAGTACCCTGGAGCAGTACTTC. Amino acids: CASSTLEQYF.

This clonotype was found a few times. This chain links TRBV20-1 with TRBJ2-7; TRBD2 matches at 11 bases. Germline V gene sequence: CDR1 DFQATT, CDR2 SNEGSKA (reference sequence). Trimming cost V 3 bases and J 6 bases; bases outside gene matches: 7. This CDR3 region has 14 residues. The CDR3 coding sequence is TGCAGTGCTAGGGGAACTAGCGGGAGTGGCGAGCAGTACTTC. It translates to CSARGTSGSGEQYF.

The V and J genes are TRBV5-8 and TRBJ1-1; D ambiguous. V was cut by 0 bases and J by 5 bases, with 11 bases left in between. This CDR3 is 14 amino acids long. Per the germline V gene, CDR1 is SGHTS and CDR2 is YDEGEE. The chain's CDR3 is CASSLGLQRTEAFF. In nucleotides, the CDR3 is TGTGCCAGCAGCTTGGGGCTACAGCGGACTGAAGCTTTCTTT.

The CDR3 DNA sequence: TGTGCCATCAGTGAGTTACAGGGGGCAACCTACGAGCAGTACTTC. Amino acids: CAISELQGATYEQYF. J is TRBJ2-7 and V is TRBV10-3; the match to TRBD1 covers 9 bases. V lost 1 base to trimming and J lost 2 bases; unmatched junction nucleotides: 3. The length of the CDR3 is 15 residues. Germline-derived CDR1 and CDR2 are ENHRY and SYGVKD.

The chain is built from TRBV5-1 and TRBJ2-6; D is possibly TRBD2 (5 bases). The CDR3 has 17 residues. Trimming removed 8 bases at V and 0 bases at J, with 18 bases between. CDR1 is SGHRS and CDR2 is YFSETQ in the germline V gene. The CDR3 DNA follows: TGCGCCAGTTCATCCGGGAAAGGCTTCTCTGGGGCCAACGTCCTGACTTTC. It encodes CASSSGKGFSGANVLTF. Filled out from reference TRBV5-1 and TRBJ2-6, the complete variable domain reads KAGVTQTPRYLIKTRGQQVTLSCSPISGHRSVSWYQQTPGQGLQFLFEYFSETQRNKGNFPGRFSGRQFSNSRSEMNVSTLELGDSALYLCASSSGKGFSGANVLTFGAGSRLTVL.

In its sample, this clonotype was seen a few times. The rearrangement links TRBV4-2 to TRBJ2-7; D gene unclear. With 1 base removed from V and 11 bases from J, the gap between germline ends came to 12 bases. The CDR3 spans 12 residues. Germline V lookup: CDR1 LGHNA, CDR2 YNFKEQ. CDR3 in DNA: TGTGCCAGCAGCCAAGTTAGGAACACCGAGTACTTC. This codes for CASSQVRNTEYF.

V gene TRBV5-5 combines with J gene TRBJ2-6, with D unclear. Per germline, CDR1 SGHKS and CDR2 YYEKEE (reference sequence). There are 17 residues in the CDR3. The V gene lost 2 bases and the J gene lost 2 bases, with 14 bases spanning the gap. The CDR3 is CASSLYPVGAGANVLTF. CDR3 nucleotides: TGTGCCAGCAGCTTATATCCAGTTGGGGCTGGGGCCAACGTCCTGACTTTC.

V gene TRBV24-1 combines with J gene TRBJ2-3, with 7 bases that match TRBD1. Germline V gives CDR1 KGHDR, CDR2 SFDVKD. The trim removed 6 bases at V and 2 bases at J, leaving 7 bases unmatched. There are 15 residues in the CDR3. The DNA of the CDR3 is TGTGCCACCAGTCATACAGGGGATTACACAGATACGCAGTATTTT. This gives the protein CATSHTGDYTDTQYF.

This clonotype was seen a handful of times. The chain uses TRBV28 and TRBJ2-7; unclear D gene. The V and J ends lost 5 bases and 2 bases respectively, with 13 bases between them. CDR1 and CDR2 from the germline V gene are MDHEN and SYDVKM. CDR3 length: 14 residues. CDR3 protein: CASSGPRRAYEQYF. CDR3 DNA sequence: TGTGCCAGCAGTGGACCTCGACGGGCCTACGAGCAGTACTTC.

This clonotype was found once. This chain joins TRBV5-4 and TRBJ2-5; D is perhaps TRBD1 or TRBD2 (6 bases each). The V end lost 0 bases, the J end lost 4 bases, and 16 bases lay between the germline ends. The CDR3 consists of 16 residues. CDR1 is SGHNT and CDR2 is YYREEE in the germline V gene (reference sequence). The CDR3 DNA follows: TGTGCCAGCAGCTTGGGTGGGGGGCGCTTCCCAGAGACCCAGTACTTC. It encodes CASSLGGGRFPETQYF.

J is TRBJ2-2 and V is TRBV30, with a weak D call TRBD2 (5 bases). CDR3 size: 14 residues. Germline assignment: CDR1 GTSNPN and CDR2 SVGIG (reference sequence). Trimming shortened V by 4 bases and J by 4 bases, and 13 bases separated the two germline ends. CDR3 sequence (DNA): TGTGCCTGGAATCGGGGTCTGTTCACCGGGGAGCTGTTTTTT. Its protein is CAWNRGLFTGELFF.

The chain uses TRBV2 and TRBJ1-5; D gene unclear. This CDR3 is built from 15 residues. Germline V gene lookup returns CDR1 SNHLY and CDR2 FYNNEI. Trimming shortened V by 0 bases and J by 10 bases, and 16 bases separated the two germline ends. The CDR3 region is CASSEARRIGVPQHF. For the CDR3, the DNA is TGTGCCAGCAGTGAAGCGAGGAGGATTGGGGTACCCCAGCATTTT.

J is TRBJ2-5 and V is TRBV9; 9 bases line up with TRBD2. This CDR3 region has 15 residues. J lost 3 bases, V lost 0 bases, and 3 bases had no gene match. Germline-derived CDR1 and CDR2 are SGDLS and YYNGEE. CDR3: CASSVAPSGEETQYF. The CDR3 region has the DNA TGTGCCAGCAGCGTAGCCCCTAGCGGGGAAGAGACCCAGTACTTC.

The CDR3 loop reads CASPSVGRTGELFF. In DNA form, the CDR3 reads TGTGCCAGCCCTTCCGTGGGTAGAACCGGGGAGCTGTTTTTT. The chain combines TRBV12-3 or TRBV12-4 with TRBJ2-2, with D uncertain. The CDR3 loop spans 14 amino acids. V was clipped by 8 bases and J by 5 bases, with 15 bases between them.

A few counts support this clonotype. The rearrangement joins TRBV20-1 to TRBJ1-2; D uncertain. The CDR3 totals 13 residues. Per the germline V gene, CDR1 is DFQATT and CDR2 is SNEGSKA (reference sequence). V was clipped by 5 bases and J by 4 bases, with 14 bases between them. For the CDR3, the DNA is TGCAGTGCTCAGTCGGGGATAGGCTATGGCTACACCTTC. Its protein product is CSAQSGIGYGYTF.

V usage is TRBV5-1 and J usage is TRBJ2-1; no definite D call. V was clipped by 7 bases and J by 5 bases, with 16 bases between them. Germline V gives CDR1 SGHRS, CDR2 YFSETQ. The CDR3 length is 14 residues. The chain's CDR3 is CASALAPRDNEQFF. Written as DNA, the CDR3 is TGCGCCAGCGCCCTGGCTCCTAGAGACAATGAGCAGTTCTTC.